Presented here are 6 T cell receptor beta chains from one specimen sequenced in a study of breast tumors, draining lymph nodes, adjacent tissues. One entry per CDR3 protein results from TCRdb running MiXCR on the multiplex PCR reads. The sample shows tens of thousands of distinct CDR3 sequences, under 55% of them seen only once. The sample taken for sequencing was breast tumor tissue. The receptors shown here come from a female donor with breast cancer. Some clones in this sample may be carry-over from other donors' samples.

As concerns this clonotype: A much larger clone sits a single nucleotide away, making a read error possible. This sequence joins TRBV6-2 or TRBV6-3 and TRBJ2-2; D gene ambiguous. Germline CDR1 and CDR2: MNHEY and SVGEGT. CDR3 length: 12 amino acids. The CDR3 reads CARSYFAGELFF. CDR3 DNA: TGTGCCAGGAGTTACTTTGCCGGGGAGCTGTTTTTT.

A word on this clonotype: A single base separates this from a much larger clone, so it may be a read error. The rearrangement links TRBV30 to TRBJ2-5; the D gene is possibly TRBD2 (5 bases). Germline V gene lookup returns CDR1 GTSNPN and CDR2 SVGIG (reference sequence). V shed 1 base and J shed 10 bases, with 25 bases lying between them. The CDR3 extends over 16 amino acids. The CDR3 DNA is TGTGCCTGGAGTGGTCTTCAGGACTCGGGTTATGATGACCAGTACTTC. This codes for CAWSGLQDSGYDDQYF.

This clonotype was seen many times. V gene TRBV5-6 combines with J gene TRBJ1-4, with 9 bases identical to TRBD1. The germline V gene has CDR1 SGHDT and CDR2 YYEEEE. The trim removed 2 bases at V and 7 bases at J, leaving 3 bases unmatched. This CDR3 is built from 14 residues. Here the CDR3 DNA reads TGTGCCAGCAGCTTCGGACAGGGGAGTGAAAAACTGTTTTTT. This gives the protein CASSFGQGSEKLFF. The variable domain in full, completed from reference TRBV5-6 and TRBJ1-4, reads DAGVTQSPTHLIKTRGQQVTLRCSPKSGHDTVSWYQQALGQGPQFIFQYYEEEERQRGNFPDRFSGHQFPNYSSELNVNALLLGDSALYLCASSFGQGSEKLFFGSGTQLSVL.

This clonotype was detected many times. A much larger clone sits a single nucleotide away, making a read error possible. This rearrangement joins TRBV6-4 to TRBJ1-2; D call uncertain. CDR3 size: 13 residues. Looked up from germline, CDR1 is MRHNA and CDR2 is SNTAGT. This CDR3 reads CASSHSSGWGYTF. CDR3 DNA: TGTGCCAGCAGTCACTCAAGTGGATGGGGCTACACCTTC.

The sample holds many counts of this clonotype. The gene calls are TRBV10-2 and TRBJ1-2, with 7 bases lining up with TRBD1. CDR3 length: 14 amino acids. Germline V gene sequence: CDR1 WSHSY, CDR2 SAAADI. J gave up 1 base and V 6 bases, and 5 bases lay outside the gene matches. The CDR3 loop reads CASSSDRSNYGYTF. The CDR3 region has the DNA TGCGCCAGCAGCTCGGACAGGAGTAACTATGGCTACACCTTC.

This clonotype was seen many times. V and J are TRBV14 and TRBJ2-5; TRBD1 agrees at 7 bases. Germline loops: CDR1 SGHDN, CDR2 FVKESK. This CDR3 has 17 amino acids. Unmatched junction bases numbered 8, after V lost 1 base and J lost 0 bases. The CDR3 bases are TGTGCCAGCAGCCAAGGAAGACAGGGAGTTTACCAAGAGACCCAGTACTTC. It translates to CASSQGRQGVYQETQYF. The complete variable domain, with remaining parts taken from reference TRBV14 and TRBJ2-5, reads EAGVTQFPSHSVIEKGQTVTLRCDPISGHDNLYWYRRVMGKEIKFLLHFVKESKQDESGMPNNRFLAERTGGTYSTLKVQPAELEDSGVYFCASSQGRQGVYQETQYFGPGTRLLVL.